Listed here are 12 T cell receptor beta chains from one sample, sequenced in a study of blood T cell repertoires in COVID-19. Profiling relied on immunoSEQ multiplex PCR, and the TCRdb table lists in-frame clones only, not all of them. The table records just over 300,000 clones, more than 75% of them present only once. Material for sequencing was PBMCs or T cells enriched from blood (not recorded which). These receptors came from a man in his thirties or forties who had recovered from COVID-19.

V gene TRBV11-3 combines with J gene TRBJ2-7; maybe TRBD1 (6 bases). V gave up 7 bases and J gave up 2 bases, with 9 bases separating them. The CDR3 length is 12 residues. The germline gives CDR1 SGHNT, CDR2 YENEEA. CDR3 loop: CASNGGPYEQYF. In nucleotides, the CDR3 is TGTGCCAGCAATGGGGGCCCCTACGAGCAGTACTTC.

J is TRBJ2-5 and V is TRBV2; 9 nucleotides match TRBD2. Germline V CDR1 and CDR2: SNHLY, FYNNEI. The CDR3 is made up of 16 amino acids. The V and J ends lost 3 bases and 0 bases, in that order; junction bases with no gene match: 5. The CDR3 is CASSDGLAGYQETQYF. For the CDR3, the DNA is TGTGCCAGCAGTGACGGTCTAGCGGGATACCAAGAGACCCAGTACTTC.

The rearrangement links TRBV5-1 to TRBJ2-1, with 7 bases identical to TRBD1. The germline V gene has CDR1 SGHRS and CDR2 YFSETQ. The CDR3 spans 15 residues. The V gene end was trimmed by 0 bases and the J gene end by 0 bases; junction bases not matched to a gene: 0. The DNA of the CDR3 is TGCGCCAGCAGCTTGGACAGGGGCTCCTACAATGAGCAGTTCTTC. Encoded protein: CASSLDRGSYNEQFF.

Regarding this clone: The sample holds other DNA sequences that translate to the same CDR3. The chain recombines TRBV27 with TRBJ1-6; D perhaps matches TRBD1 (6 bases). The CDR3 covers 15 residues. From germline, CDR1 is MNHEY and CDR2 SMNVEV (reference sequence). The V end was cut by 6 bases, the J end by 0 bases, with 9 bases between. In DNA, the CDR3 is TGTGCCAGCAGAACAGGGAGCTCCTATAATTCACCCCTCCACTTT. Its translation: CASRTGSSYNSPLHF.

This rearrangement joins TRBV5-6 to TRBJ1-2; D ambiguous. Germline V gene sequence: CDR1 SGHDT, CDR2 YYEEEE. Trimming removed 3 bases at V and 8 bases at J, with 17 bases between. This CDR3 has 14 amino acids. CDR3 sequence reads: CASSSLGQTGGYTF. For the CDR3, the DNA is TGTGCCAGCAGCTCGCTAGGGCAAACGGGGGGCTACACCTTC.

The chain uses TRBV29-1 and TRBJ2-4, with TRBD1 matching over 11 bases. V lost 8 bases, J lost 5 bases, and 5 bases stayed unmatched. This CDR3 is built from 13 residues. Germline CDR1 is SQVTM and CDR2 is ANQGSEA. DNA of the CDR3: TGCAGCTGCAGGACAGGGGGCGAAAACATTCAGTACTTC. Translation gives CSCRTGGENIQYF.

This chain links TRBV10-3 with TRBJ2-7, with 9 bases lining up with TRBD1. Germline V CDR1 and CDR2: ENHRY, SYGVKD. With 10 bases clipped from V and 3 bases from J, the junction kept 4 bases outside the gene matches. This CDR3 contains 12 residues. The CDR3 DNA reads as TGTGCCACCACGGGACAGGGCTACGAGCAGTACTTC. Translation: CATTGQGYEQYF.

In its sample, this clone was seen once. The chain couples TRBV5-1 to TRBJ2-7; 8 bases are a match to TRBD1. CDR1 and CDR2 (germline): SGHRS, YFSETQ. CDR3 length: 14 amino acids. The V segment lost 4 bases and the J segment 4 bases; nucleotides outside the gene matches: 7. This chain's CDR3 is CASSGVTGAYEQYF. In DNA form, the CDR3 reads TGCGCCAGCAGCGGGGTGACAGGGGCGTACGAGCAGTACTTC.

The V and J genes are TRBV2 and TRBJ1-4; 8 positions match TRBD1. V gave up 5 bases and J gave up 3 bases; unmatched junction bases: 8. The germline V gene encodes CDR1 SNHLY and CDR2 FYNNEI. The CDR3 length is 16 residues. CDR3 DNA: TGTGCCAGCAGTTCCCTGCAGGGGGCGTCTAATGAAAAACTGTTTTTT. This translates into CASSSLQGASNEKLFF.

The chain links TRBV5-1 to TRBJ2-5; TRBD2 might be the D (5 bases). V gave up 1 base and J gave up 1 base, with 8 bases separating them. Per germline, CDR1 SGHRS and CDR2 YFSETQ. The CDR3 runs to 14 residues. The CDR3 loop is CASSLLAIQETQYF. In DNA, the CDR3 is TGCGCCAGCAGCTTGTTAGCGATCCAAGAGACCCAGTACTTC.

The chain carries TRBV12-3 or TRBV12-4 and TRBJ1-1; D uncertain. The CDR3 is 13 amino acids. V dropped 6 bases and J dropped 1 base, with 9 bases sitting between them. CDR3 DNA: TGTGCCAGCAGCCCGGACTGGAACACTGAAGCTTTCTTT. It yields the protein CASSPDWNTEAFF.

The chain's CDR3 is CASSQGTGPVGEKLFF. For the CDR3, the DNA is TGTGCCAGCAGCCAGGGGACAGGGCCCGTTGGTGAAAAACTGTTTTTT. The gene calls are TRBV3-1 (or the pseudogene TRBV3-2) and TRBJ1-4; 9 nucleotides match TRBD1. The germline V gene has CDR1 LGHDT and CDR2 YNNKEL (reference sequence). V trimming: 3 bases; J trimming: 7 bases; junction bases outside the gene matches: 9. The CDR3 runs 16 residues.